A selection of T cell receptor beta chains follows, all from one sample in a study of regulatory T cells in long-lasting Graves disease. TCRdb analysed the multiplex PCR reads with MiXCR anew, one entry per CDR3 protein. Found here are a few hundred thousand distinct CDR3 sequences, about 15% of them singletons; the top ten hold 20% to 25%. The same specimen was also included in a second study, on T cells in Graves' hyperthyroidism and ophthalmopathy.

Sequenced material: peripheral blood mononuclear cells (PBMCs), taken at new diagnosis, from a patient treated with antithyroid drugs. The receptors originated from a woman under 30 with Graves disease. Each CDR3 is given with its conserved first and last residue. A D gene is named only where the DNA matches it firmly. The size of a clone is reported for some rows only, either as once, few or many, or as a class for expanded clones.

>few|TRBV18|TRBD1|17|TRBJ2-3
TGTGCCAGCTCACCACTTCCGGGACAGGGGGACACAGATACGCAGTATTTT
CASSPLPGQGDTDTQYF
>NA|TRBV3-1|TRBD2|15|TRBJ2-1
TGTGCCAGCAGCCAAGTTCCGGGACTAGCCAGTGAGCAGTTCTTC
CASSQVPGLASEQFF
>many|TRBV6-1|NA|15|TRBJ2-5
TGTGCCAGCAGTGACGGTAGGGCGTACCAAGAGACCCAGTACTTC
CASSDGRAYQETQYF
>many|TRBV6-1|NA|12|TRBJ2-5
TGTGCCAGCGCATCCGGGGGAGAGACCCAGTACTTC
CASASGGETQYF
>NA|TRBV6-4|TRBD2|15|TRBJ2-2
TGTGCCAGCAGTGCACTAGCGGGAGTCACCGGGGAGCTGTTTTTT
CASSALAGVTGELFF
>many|TRBV20-1|TRBD2|15|TRBJ2-3
TGCAGTGGGATCGCGACTAGCGGGATATTAGATACGCAGTATTTT
CSGIATSGILDTQYF
>few|TRBV6-2/TRBV6-3|NA|13|TRBJ2-7
TGTGCCAGCAGTCCCCAAGGAGGGTTCGAGCAGTACTTC
CASSPQGGFEQYF
>many|TRBV3-1|NA|13|TRBJ2-3
TGTGCCAGCAGCCAAGATGTGGTGGGTACGCAGTATTTT
CASSQDVVGTQYF
>few|TRBV9|NA|16|TRBJ2-3
TGTGCCAGCAGCGTAGTGTTTGGCGGAATCACAGATACGCAGTATTTT
CASSVVFGGITDTQYF
>many|TRBV3-1|TRBD2|17|TRBJ2-1
TGTGCCAGCAGCCAAGATGCGGCGGGAGGGCCTTTGAATGAGCAGTTCTTC
CASSQDAAGGPLNEQFF
>few|TRBV24-1|TRBD1|16|TRBJ2-6
TGTGCCACCGGGACAGGGGAACCCTCTGGGGCCAACGTCCTGACTTTC
CATGTGEPSGANVLTF
>few|TRBV2|NA|13|TRBJ2-2
TGTGCCAGCAGTGAAAGGAGCACCGGGGAGCTGTTTTTT
CASSERSTGELFF
>few|TRBV7-2|NA|16|TRBJ2-2
TGTGCCAGCAGCCGCGACGGGAGTATTCCCACCGGGGAGCTGTTTTTT
CASSRDGSIPTGELFF
>few|TRBV11-3|TRBD1|16|TRBJ2-5
TGTGCCAGCAGCTCATCACACTCCGGGACAGGGGAGACCCAGTACTTC
CASSSSHSGTGETQYF
>NA|TRBV6-1|TRBD1|17|TRBJ2-2
TGTGCCAGCAGTGAGTTTTCTCGGGACAGGGGCCACGGGGAGCTGTTTTTT
CASSEFSRDRGHGELFF
>many|TRBV27|NA|15|TRBJ2-7
TGTGCCAGCAGTTTATCCGGTTTAAGTTCCTACGAGCAGTACTTC
CASSLSGLSSYEQYF
>NA|TRBV7-9|NA|14|TRBJ1-1
TGTGCCAGCACTATGGGAACAGAGAACACTGAAGCTTTCTTT
CASTMGTENTEAFF
>many|TRBV3-1|NA|14|TRBJ2-5
TGTGCCAGCAGCCCCGGAGGGGGAGGGGAGACCCAGTACTTC
CASSPGGGGETQYF
>NA|TRBV30|TRBD1|20|TRBJ1-1
TGTGCCTGGAGTCCTAAATCGGGACAGGTGACCTACGTTATGAACACTAAAGCTTTCTTT
CAWSPKSGQVTYVMNTKAFF
>many|TRBV6-1|TRBD2|15|TRBJ2-7
TGTGCCAGCAGTCCGACTAGCGGGAGGGCCGGCGAGCAGTACTTC
CASSPTSGRAGEQYF
>many|TRBV11-2|TRBD2|16|TRBJ2-3
TGTGCCAGCAGCCCATGGACTAGCGCAAGCACAGATACGCAGTATTTT
CASSPWTSASTDTQYF
>few|TRBV30|TRBD2|13|TRBJ2-2
TGTGCCTGGAGTTTGACTAGCCGCGGGGAGCTGTTTTTT
CAWSLTSRGELFF
>NA|TRBV2|TRBD1|14|TRBJ2-7
TGTGCCAGCAGGCGGGACAGGGGACCCTACGAGCAGTACTTC
CASRRDRGPYEQYF
>few|TRBV12-3/TRBV12-4|TRBD2|14|TRBJ2-1
TGTGCCAGCGCGGAAGCGGGAGGGTACAATGAGCAGTTCTTC
CASAEAGGYNEQFF
>NA|TRBV6-1|TRBD2|17|TRBJ2-1
TGTGCCAGCAGTGGGACTAGCGGGAGGGCACTCTACAATGAGCAGTTCTTC
CASSGTSGRALYNEQFF
>few|TRBV6-1|NA|15|TRBJ2-3
TGTGCCAGCAGTGCCGAGGCTAGCGGCACAGATACGCAGTATTTT
CASSAEASGTDTQYF
>many|TRBV3-1|NA|15|TRBJ2-1
TGTGCCAGCAGCCAAGAGGGGTCGAGATCGGGTGAGCAGTTCTTC
CASSQEGSRSGEQFF
>NA|TRBV24-1|NA|16|TRBJ2-1
TGTGCCACCAGTGATTTTGGCGCGCCCAAATACAATGAGCAGTTCTTC
CATSDFGAPKYNEQFF
>many|TRBV6-2/TRBV6-3|NA|13|TRBJ2-2
TGTGCCAGCAGTTACTCCCTTGGTGGGGAGCTGTTTTTT
CASSYSLGGELFF
>NA|TRBV12-3/TRBV12-4|TRBD2|16|TRBJ2-5
TGTGCCAGCAGGGCAGTGGGGAGCGGGAGGCTAGAGACCCAGTACTTC
CASRAVGSGRLETQYF
>many|TRBV6-2/TRBV6-3|TRBD1|14|TRBJ2-5
TGTGCCAGCAGGCATACAGGGGACGGAGGGACCCAGTACTTC
CASRHTGDGGTQYF